Detailed here is one TCR beta chain. The data are from a study of blood T cell repertoires in COVID-19. About the study: There were acute and convalescent COVID-19 samples, and they came from the United States, Italy and Spain.

Participant-given clinical history determined each cohort assignment. Cohort 3 recovery required two negative PCRs, clearance, or symptom resolution. Original handling: Reference gene primer amplification gave nucleated cell count estimates. Measured with immunoSEQ multiplex PCR; TCRdb has only the in-frame clones, and not every one. That table is the source of V, J and clone size, and D and trimming were worked out from the DNA. Among over 250,000 clones listed, 80% to 95% were seen once. CDR3 length: 17 amino acids. Germline CDR1 reads SNHLY; CDR2 reads FYNNEI. V was clipped by 2 bases and J by 5 bases; unmatched bases: 9.

This chain joins TRBV2 and TRBJ2-2; the match to TRBD2 covers 9 bases. This sequence originates from a woman aged 30 to 39 who had recovered from COVID-19. The source material was PBMCs or T cells enriched from blood (not recorded which). The CDR3: CASSETIAGDLTGELFF. The CDR3 coding sequence is TGTGCCAGCAGTGAAACGATAGCGGGAGATTTAACCGGGGAGCTGTTTTTT.